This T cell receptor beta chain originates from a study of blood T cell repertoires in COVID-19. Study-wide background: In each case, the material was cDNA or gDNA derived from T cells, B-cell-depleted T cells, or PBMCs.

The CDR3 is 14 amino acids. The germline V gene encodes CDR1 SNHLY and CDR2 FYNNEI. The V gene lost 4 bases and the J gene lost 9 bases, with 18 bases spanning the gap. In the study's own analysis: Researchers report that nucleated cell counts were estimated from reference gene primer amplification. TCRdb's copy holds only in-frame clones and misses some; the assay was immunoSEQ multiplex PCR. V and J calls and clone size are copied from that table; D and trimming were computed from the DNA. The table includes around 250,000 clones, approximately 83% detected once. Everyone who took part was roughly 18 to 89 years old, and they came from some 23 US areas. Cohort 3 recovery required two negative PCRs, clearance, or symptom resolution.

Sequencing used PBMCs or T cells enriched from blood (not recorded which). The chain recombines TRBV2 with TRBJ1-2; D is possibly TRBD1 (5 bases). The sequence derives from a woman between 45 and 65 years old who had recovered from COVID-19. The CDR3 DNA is TGTGCCAGCAGTGCTGACAGCCCTTCCTCCAGCTACACCTTC. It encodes CASSADSPSSSYTF. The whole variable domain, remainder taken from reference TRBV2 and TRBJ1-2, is EPEVTQTPSHQVTQMGQEVILRCVPISNHLYFYWYRQILGQKVEFLVSFYNNEISEKSEIFDDQFSVERPDGSNFTLKIRSTKLEDSAMYFCASSADSPSSSYTFGSGTRLTVV.